This is a list of T cell receptor beta chains from one sample in a study of blood T cell repertoires in COVID-19. Generated by immunoSEQ multiplex PCR, the TCRdb table keeps only in-frame clones and is missing some. The sample shows about 36,000 clones, 70% to 90% of them seen only once. Sequencing input: peripheral blood. The origin of the receptors is a human donor in a cohort sampled during active COVID-19. The CDR3 runs from the conserved cysteine through the conserved F or W. Fields, in order: D gene, clone size, J gene, V gene, CDR3 DNA, CDR3 protein. The D gene is left open where the match is weak. Expanded clones get a size class; other rows say once, few or many, or leave the size out.

D: TRBD1; size: NA; J: TRBJ1-6; V: TRBV7-9; DNA: TGTGCCGACCTCGAGGGACAGGGGGCGTATAATTCACCCCTCCACTTT; CDR3: CADLEGQGAYNSPLHF
D: NA; size: NA; J: TRBJ2-7; V: TRBV12-3/TRBV12-4; DNA: TGTGCCAGCAGGGAGGGGGGGAGACACGAGCAGTACTTC; CDR3: CASREGGRHEQYF
D: NA; size: once; J: TRBJ2-3; V: TRBV27; DNA: TGTGCCAGCAGGACCAGGGTGGTAGATACGCAGTATTTT; CDR3: CASRTRVVDTQYF
D: NA; size: NA; J: TRBJ2-5; V: TRBV5-1; DNA: TGCGCCAGCAGCGCCTTCGGGGGAGAGACCCAGTACTTC; CDR3: CASSAFGGETQYF
D: NA; size: NA; J: TRBJ1-6; V: TRBV19; DNA: TGTGCCAGTAGTATCGGGCGGGGCCATAATTCACCCCTCCACTTT; CDR3: CASSIGRGHNSPLHF
D: TRBD2; size: NA; J: TRBJ2-5; V: TRBV2; DNA: TGTGCCAGCAGTGTCGGGGGGGCATGGGAGACCCAGTACTTC; CDR3: CASSVGGAWETQYF
D: TRBD1; size: NA; J: TRBJ1-5; V: TRBV18; DNA: TGTGCCAGCTCATGGGACAGGGATGTTCAGCCCCAGCATTTT; CDR3: CASSWDRDVQPQHF
D: NA; size: NA; J: TRBJ2-1; V: TRBV9; DNA: TGTGCCAGCAGCATAAGCTCGGGACAATACAATGAGCAGTTCTTC; CDR3: CASSISSGQYNEQFF
D: NA; size: NA; J: TRBJ2-5; V: TRBV11-2; DNA: TGTGCCAGCAGCGGTGGAGGGGCTCTTCGGGAGACCCAGTACTTC; CDR3: CASSGGGALRETQYF
D: NA; size: few; J: TRBJ1-5; V: TRBV28; DNA: TGTGCCAGCAGAACAGGTCGGCATTATGGTAGCAATCAGCCCCAGCATTTT; CDR3: CASRTGRHYGSNQPQHF
D: NA; size: NA; J: TRBJ2-2; V: TRBV5-6; DNA: TGTGCCAGCAGCTTGGCTGGGGAGTTAGACACCGGGGAGCTGTTTTTT; CDR3: CASSLAGELDTGELFF
D: TRBD1; size: NA; J: TRBJ2-1; V: TRBV19; DNA: TGTGCCAGTCAAACAGGGGGGCTAATTAATGAGCAGTTCTTC; CDR3: CASQTGGLINEQFF
D: TRBD1; size: NA; J: TRBJ1-1; V: TRBV12-3/TRBV12-4; DNA: TGTGCCAGCAGTCGACAGGGGGTTGCTGAAGCTTTCTTT; CDR3: CASSRQGVAEAFF
D: NA; size: NA; J: TRBJ2-5; V: TRBV5-1; DNA: TGCGCCAGCAGCTTGGCCTGGCTAGCAGAAGGGTTTCAGGAGACCCAGTACTTC; CDR3: CASSLAWLAEGFQETQYF
D: TRBD1; size: NA; J: TRBJ2-7; V: TRBV4-3; DNA: TGCGCCAGCAGCGTCCGGGACAGGGGTCTATGTTACGAGCAGTACTTC; CDR3: CASSVRDRGLCYEQYF
D: TRBD1; size: NA; J: TRBJ1-2; V: TRBV9; DNA: TGTGCCAGCAGCGTAGGGGGACAGGGTGAGGGCTACACCTTC; CDR3: CASSVGGQGEGYTF
D: NA; size: NA; J: TRBJ2-1; V: TRBV15; DNA: TGTGCCACCAGCAGAGATTTAATTGAGCAGTTCTTC; CDR3: CATSRDLIEQFF
D: NA; size: NA; J: TRBJ2-2; V: TRBV16; DNA: TGTGCCAGCAGCGGAGTGGCCGCGAACACCGGGGAGCTGTTTTTT; CDR3: CASSGVAANTGELFF
D: NA; size: NA; J: TRBJ1-3; V: TRBV7-2; DNA: TGTGCCAGCAGCCCTGGGTCGCAGGGGCACACCATATATTTT; CDR3: CASSPGSQGHTIYF
D: NA; size: NA; J: TRBJ1-1; V: TRBV3-1/TRBV3-2; DNA: TGTGCCAGCAGCCAAGATGGGGGGACTGAAGCTTTCTTT; CDR3: CASSQDGGTEAFF
D: TRBD1; size: NA; J: TRBJ1-2; V: TRBV10-3; DNA: TGTGCCATCAAGTCTCCGGGACAGGGCGGCTATGGCTACACCTTC; CDR3: CAIKSPGQGGYGYTF
D: TRBD2; size: NA; J: TRBJ2-1; V: TRBV7-2; DNA: TGTGCCAGCAGCTTTTCCGCTAGCGGGAGGTACAATGAGCAGTTCTTC; CDR3: CASSFSASGRYNEQFF
D: TRBD1; size: NA; J: TRBJ2-5; V: TRBV2; DNA: TGTGCCAGCAGTGAAGCGCTAGGGACAGGGGGTAACTCTTACCAAGAGACCCAGTACTTC; CDR3: CASSEALGTGGNSYQETQYF
D: NA; size: NA; J: TRBJ1-1; V: TRBV11-2; DNA: TGTGCCAGCAGCTCGGGAAAGAACACTGAAGCTTTCTTT; CDR3: CASSSGKNTEAFF
D: NA; size: NA; J: TRBJ1-6; V: TRBV2; DNA: TGTGCCACCCCAACTGGGGGGGAGGATTCACCCCTCCACTTT; CDR3: CATPTGGEDSPLHF
D: TRBD1; size: NA; J: TRBJ2-7; V: TRBV28; DNA: TGTGCCAGCAGTTTAATGGGACAGGCACGGGAGCAGTACTTC; CDR3: CASSLMGQAREQYF
D: NA; size: NA; J: TRBJ2-1; V: TRBV20-1; DNA: TGCAGTGCTAGGGACGGCAGGGGGGAGTTCTTC; CDR3: CSARDGRGEFF
D: TRBD1; size: NA; J: TRBJ2-3; V: TRBV27; DNA: TGTGCCAGCACCCACTGGGGACAGGGGGCATCAGATACGCAGTATTTT; CDR3: CASTHWGQGASDTQYF
D: TRBD2; size: NA; J: TRBJ2-1; V: TRBV29-1; DNA: TGCAGCGTTGAAGACTCGACTAGCGACGAGCAGTTCTTC; CDR3: CSVEDSTSDEQFF
D: NA; size: NA; J: TRBJ1-1; V: TRBV7-3; DNA: TGTGCCAGCAGCCGAAATGACTTAGAGGATGAAGCTTTCTTT; CDR3: CASSRNDLEDEAFF
D: NA; size: NA; J: TRBJ1-1; V: TRBV6-6; DNA: TGTGCCAGCAGTTACCGGGGGGAGGGGGAAGCTTTCTTT; CDR3: CASSYRGEGEAFF
D: TRBD1; size: few; J: TRBJ2-3; V: TRBV7-9; DNA: TGTGCCAGCGTCCCTTCCGGGACAGGGTCTTATACGCAGTATTTT; CDR3: CASVPSGTGSYTQYF
D: NA; size: NA; J: TRBJ2-1; V: TRBV5-1; DNA: TGCGCCAGCAGCCCCCAAAGTCTGGGGGGCTACAATGAGCAGTTCTTC; CDR3: CASSPQSLGGYNEQFF
D: NA; size: NA; J: TRBJ1-3; V: TRBV9; DNA: TGTGCCAGCACGCCCCTTACAGGGTCCTCTGGAAACACCATATATTTT; CDR3: CASTPLTGSSGNTIYF
D: NA; size: NA; J: TRBJ2-7; V: TRBV28; DNA: TGTGCCAGCAAAGAGGGTGTCGAGCAGTACTTC; CDR3: CASKEGVEQYF
D: TRBD2; size: once; J: TRBJ2-6; V: TRBV3-1/TRBV3-2; DNA: TGTGCCAGCAGCCAACAAAGCGGGGCCCGCTTCTCTGGGGCCAACGTCCTGACTTTC; CDR3: CASSQQSGARFSGANVLTF
D: TRBD2; size: NA; J: TRBJ2-1; V: TRBV2; DNA: TGTGCCAGCAGTGAGCTAGCGGGGGTTTACAATGAGCAGTTCTTC; CDR3: CASSELAGVYNEQFF
D: TRBD1; size: medium-sized; J: TRBJ1-4; V: TRBV14; DNA: TGTGCCAGCAGCCCCTTGACAGGGAATGAAAAACTGTTTTTT; CDR3: CASSPLTGNEKLFF
D: TRBD2; size: NA; J: TRBJ2-3; V: TRBV2; DNA: TGTGCCAGCAGTATAAGACTAGCTTCAACAGATACGCAGTATTTT; CDR3: CASSIRLASTDTQYF
D: TRBD2; size: NA; J: TRBJ2-5; V: TRBV4-3; DNA: TGCGCCAGCAGCCAGGGGGGACTATTGGGAGAGACCCAGTACTTC; CDR3: CASSQGGLLGETQYF
D: TRBD1; size: NA; J: TRBJ1-5; V: TRBV6-5; DNA: TGTGCCAGCAGCCCCGGGACAGCAGTTCAGCCCCAGCATTTT; CDR3: CASSPGTAVQPQHF
D: NA; size: once; J: TRBJ1-2; V: TRBV28; DNA: TGTGCCAGCAGTTCCGGCGGGACCCCCGTTGGCGGCTACACCTTC; CDR3: CASSSGGTPVGGYTF
D: NA; size: NA; J: TRBJ2-7; V: TRBV6-2/TRBV6-3; DNA: TGTGCCAGCAGTTATTTCGGGGCCTACGAGCAGTACTTC; CDR3: CASSYFGAYEQYF
D: TRBD2; size: few; J: TRBJ2-3; V: TRBV5-6; DNA: TGTGCCAGCAGCCCGGGACTAGCGGTGGGAGATACGCAGTATTTT; CDR3: CASSPGLAVGDTQYF
D: NA; size: NA; J: TRBJ1-2; V: TRBV28; DNA: TGTGCCAGCAGTATGTCAAACAGTTATGGCTACACCTTC; CDR3: CASSMSNSYGYTF
D: NA; size: NA; J: TRBJ1-5; V: TRBV6-5; DNA: TGTGCCAGCAGTCTCACCCTGCGCGGGGGTCAGCCCCAGCATTTT; CDR3: CASSLTLRGGQPQHF
D: NA; size: few; J: TRBJ1-1; V: TRBV12-5; DNA: TGTGCTAGTGGCCGCGAGACAGGACTGAACACTGAAGCTTTCTTT; CDR3: CASGRETGLNTEAFF
D: TRBD1; size: NA; J: TRBJ1-1; V: TRBV6-6; DNA: TGTGCCAGCAACAGGGGATGGGGGACTGAAGCTTTCTTT; CDR3: CASNRGWGTEAFF
D: NA; size: NA; J: TRBJ2-1; V: TRBV6-5; DNA: TGTGCCAGCAGTTATGAGTCCCTCCACAATGAGCAGTTCTTC; CDR3: CASSYESLHNEQFF
D: TRBD1; size: NA; J: TRBJ2-1; V: TRBV12-5; DNA: TGTGCTAGTTGTAGGGACAGTTACAATGAGCAGTTCTTC; CDR3: CASCRDSYNEQFF
D: TRBD2; size: NA; J: TRBJ2-3; V: TRBV7-2; DNA: TGTGCCAGCAGCGCGACTAGCGGTAGCACAGATACGCAGTATTTT; CDR3: CASSATSGSTDTQYF
D: NA; size: NA; J: TRBJ2-7; V: TRBV7-3; DNA: TGTGCCAGCAGCGTTCGACAGGAGAGCTCCTACGAGCAGTACTTC; CDR3: CASSVRQESSYEQYF
D: TRBD1; size: NA; J: TRBJ1-1; V: TRBV19; DNA: TGTGCCAGTGGACAGGGAGGGACTGAAGCTTTCTTT; CDR3: CASGQGGTEAFF